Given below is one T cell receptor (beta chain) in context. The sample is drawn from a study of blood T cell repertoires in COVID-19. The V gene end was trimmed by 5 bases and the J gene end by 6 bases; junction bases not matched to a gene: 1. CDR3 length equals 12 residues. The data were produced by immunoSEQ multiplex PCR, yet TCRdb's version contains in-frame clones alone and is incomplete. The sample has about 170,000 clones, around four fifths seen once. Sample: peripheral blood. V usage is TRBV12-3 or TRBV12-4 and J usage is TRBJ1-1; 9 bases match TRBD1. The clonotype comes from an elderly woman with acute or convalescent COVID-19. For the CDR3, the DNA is TGTGCCAGCAGTCGGACAGGGGCTGAAGCTTTCTTT. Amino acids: CASSRTGAEAFF.